Below are 31 T cell receptor beta chains sequenced from a single sample in a study of T cell repertoires in cytomegalovirus infection. These receptors have no identified antigens. TCRdb passed the reads through MiXCR, listing each CDR3 protein once. The sample lists 30,000 to 40,000 distinct CDR3 sequences, just over 50% occurring once. Source: CD8+ T cells from cultured PBMCs, taken from culture after CMV antigen stimulation. These receptors were collected from a human donor in good health (CMV status not recorded). Some clones in this sample may be carry-over from other donors' samples.

The chain joins TRBV6-2 or TRBV6-3 to TRBJ2-1; TRBD1 agrees at 8 bases. Trimming cost V 6 bases and J 4 bases; bases outside gene matches: 11. The CDR3 totals 16 residues. CDR1 and CDR2 (germline): MNHEY, SVGEGT. CDR3: CASRGRQGTDYNEQFF. Here the CDR3 DNA reads TGTGCCAGCAGGGGCAGACAGGGGACGGATTACAATGAGCAGTTCTTC.

This clonotype has more than one count but fewer than ten. The chain couples TRBV7-9 to TRBJ1-3, with 9 bases identical to TRBD1. The CDR3 totals 14 residues. Trimming removed 3 bases from V and 7 bases from J; junction bases left unmatched: 4. Germline V CDR1 and CDR2: SEHNR, FQNEAQ (reference sequence). CDR3 amino acids: CASSFRDRVNTIYF. The DNA of the CDR3 is TGTGCCAGCAGCTTCCGGGACAGGGTTAACACCATATATTTT.

V gene TRBV12-5 combines with J gene TRBJ1-2, with TRBD1 matching 7 bases. V was pared by 4 bases and J by 3 bases, with 2 bases of the junction left unmatched. The CDR3 is 13 residues long. Germline-derived CDR1 and CDR2 are LGHNT and FRNRAP. The CDR3: CASGSGQYYGYTF. The DNA of the CDR3 is TGTGCTAGTGGTTCGGGACAGTACTATGGCTACACCTTC.

This clonotype was seen only a few times. One end of the junction is discordant with germline, which a read error may explain. The V gene is TRBV7-7, the J gene TRBJ2-1; TRBD1 matches 7 bases. The CDR3 runs to 16 residues. Germline CDR1 SSHAT, CDR2 FNYEAQ (reference sequence). The CDR3 DNA reads as TGTGCTAGCAGCTTAGGTGGCACAGGGGTAACTCATGAGCAGTTCTTC. Translated, it gives CASSLGGTGVTHEQFF.

J is TRBJ2-1 and V is TRBV29-1, with 11 nucleotides matching TRBD2. V lost 7 bases, J lost 7 bases, and 9 bases stayed unmatched. CDR3 size: 14 residues. Germline CDR1 SQVTM, CDR2 ANQGSEA. The CDR3 is CSAPASGGKNEQFF. The CDR3 DNA reads as TGCAGCGCCCCAGCTAGCGGGGGGAAGAATGAGCAGTTCTTC.

The chain couples TRBV19 to TRBJ2-2, with TRBD1 matching over 7 bases. Trimming cost V 3 bases and J 4 bases; bases outside gene matches: 8. Germline-derived CDR1 and CDR2 are LNHDA and SQIVND (reference sequence). This CDR3 comprises 16 residues. CDR3 coding DNA: TGTGCCAGTAGTATGGGGACAGCACCGTTCACCGGGGAGCTGTTTTTT. Amino acid sequence: CASSMGTAPFTGELFF.

CDR3 sequence (DNA): TGTGCCAGCAGCTTAGTAGCGGGAGAGGGCAATGAGCAGTTCTTC. Amino acid sequence: CASSLVAGEGNEQFF. V gene TRBV7-2 combines with J gene TRBJ2-1; 9 nucleotides agree with TRBD2. V dropped 1 base and J dropped 6; count of bases not matched to a gene: 4. The length of the CDR3 is 15 residues. Germline V gives CDR1 SGHTA, CDR2 FQGNSA. Full variable domain (rest looked up from reference TRBV7-2 and TRBJ2-1): GAGVSQSPSNKVTEKGKDVELRCDPISGHTALYWYRQSLGQGLEFLIYFQGNSAPDKSGLPSDRFSAERTGGSVSTLTIQRTQQEDSAVYLCASSLVAGEGNEQFFGPGTRLTVL.

This clonotype occurred a few times. The J gene is TRBJ1-2, the V gene TRBV7-2; possible D gene TRBD1, 6 bases. The germline V gene encodes CDR1 SGHTA and CDR2 FQGNSA. This CDR3 contains 14 residues. V lost 5 bases to trimming and J lost 3 bases, with 13 bases between them. The CDR3 reads CASSLEGTYYGYTF. The CDR3 nucleotides read TGTGCCAGCAGCCTTGAGGGGACATACTATGGCTACACCTTC.

The V gene is TRBV7-6, the J gene TRBJ2-1; D possibly corresponds to TRBD1 (5 bases). Trimming left V 8 bases short and J 8 bases short, with 10 bases between. The length of the CDR3 is 11 residues. In germline, CDR1 is SGHVS, CDR2 FNYEAQ. For the CDR3, the DNA is TGTGCCAGCTCCAGGGATTATGAGCAGTTCTTC. This translates into CASSRDYEQFF.

The rearrangement links TRBV25-1 to TRBJ2-3; no definite D call. This CDR3 has 13 amino acids. Trimming took 5 bases from V and 3 from J, leaving 9 bases between them. Germline V lookup: CDR1 MGHDK, CDR2 SYGVNS. The DNA of the CDR3 is TGTGCCAGCAGTACCCTACGTACAGATACGCAGTATTTT. It yields the protein CASSTLRTDTQYF.

This clonotype was seen only a few times. J is TRBJ2-3 and V is TRBV6-5, with D perhaps TRBD1 (7 bases). Germline V gene lookup returns CDR1 MNHEY and CDR2 SVGAGI. This CDR3 has 14 residues. V lost 5 bases to trimming and J lost 10 bases, with 19 bases between them. CDR3 residues: CASSPRDSARSQYF. The CDR3 DNA is TGTGCCAGCAGTCCGCGGGACAGCGCCCGGTCGCAGTATTTT.

CDR3 DNA: TGTGCCAGCAGCTCAGGTTGGGGGGGTTACAATGAGCAGTTCTTC. This gives the protein CASSSGWGGYNEQFF. The rearrangement links TRBV27 to TRBJ2-1, with 7 bases fitting TRBD2. With 6 bases clipped from V and 4 bases from J, the junction kept 9 bases outside the gene matches. The CDR3 length is 15 residues. Germline V gives CDR1 MNHEY, CDR2 SMNVEV (reference sequence).

V is TRBV27 and J is TRBJ2-1; no reliable D call. Between the trimmed V and J ends, which lost 0 bases and 2 bases, there was a span of 8 bases. This CDR3 spans 15 amino acids. Germline CDR1 MNHEY, CDR2 SMNVEV (reference sequence). The CDR3 DNA is TGTGCCAGCAGTTTATCAAACCCTACCTACAATGAGCAGTTCTTC. As protein: CASSLSNPTYNEQFF.

CDR3 residues: CASRREGRGWSTDTQYF. Here the CDR3 DNA reads TGTGCCAGCAGACGGGAGGGACGGGGGTGGAGCACAGATACGCAGTATTTT. J is TRBJ2-3 and V is TRBV5-4; 8 positions agree with TRBD2. V shed 5 bases, J shed 0 bases, and the junction held 11 bases outside the gene matches. CDR1 and CDR2 (germline): SGHNT, YYREEE (reference sequence). The CDR3 runs 17 residues.

The chain links TRBV2 to TRBJ1-6; tentatively, D is TRBD1 (6 bases). Per the germline V gene, CDR1 is SNHLY and CDR2 is FYNNEI. V was cut by 0 bases and J by 0 bases, with 9 bases left in between. CDR3 length equals 17 residues. The CDR3: CASSEAGQSSYNSPLHF. The CDR3 DNA reads as TGTGCCAGCAGTGAAGCTGGACAGAGCTCCTATAATTCACCCCTCCACTTT.

This clonotype was seen only once. The chain employs TRBV19 and TRBJ1-2; D is perhaps TRBD1 (5 bases). Germline V lookup: CDR1 LNHDA, CDR2 SQIVND (reference sequence). The CDR3 has 15 residues. V gave up 4 bases and J gave up 0 bases, with 12 bases separating them. CDR3 residues: CASSTSGISNYGYTF. CDR3 coding DNA: TGTGCCAGTAGTACCTCAGGGATCTCTAACTATGGCTACACCTTC.

As to this clonotype: Germline is not matched at one junction end, which may reflect a read error. The chain recombines TRBV4-1 with TRBJ2-7, with TRBD1 as a possible D gene (6 bases). CDR1 is MGHRA, CDR2 YSYEKL, per germline. There are 17 residues in the CDR3. The CDR3 sequence: CASSQVARGLYPYEQYF. CDR3 DNA sequence: TGTGCCAGCAGCCAAGTAGCCAGGGGCCTTTACCCCTACGAGCAGTACTTC.

The chain carries TRBV28 and TRBJ2-3, with 8 bases lining up with TRBD1. CDR1 MDHEN and CDR2 SYDVKM come from the germline V gene. V was pared by 1 base and J by 5 bases, with 8 bases of the junction left unmatched. The CDR3 sequence is 16 residues long. The CDR3 nucleotides read TGTGCCAGCAGTTTATTTGGCAGGGGGCGTAAAGATACGCAGTATTTT. Translated, it gives CASSLFGRGRKDTQYF.

V is TRBV23-1 and J is TRBJ2-1; 8 nucleotides align to TRBD2. TRBV23-1 counts as an open reading frame of uncertain function. This CDR3 is 18 amino acids long. The V gene end was trimmed by 8 bases and the J gene end by 5 bases; junction bases not matched to a gene: 20. The CDR3, as DNA: TGCGCCAGCCTAACTCAGAGGAAGGCTGCGGGGGGACACAATGAGCAGTTCTTC. Translating gives CASLTQRKAAGGHNEQFF.

The J gene is TRBJ2-7, the V gene TRBV11-2; 8 positions agree with TRBD2. The CDR3 contains 18 residues. The ends lost 9 bases at V and 1 base at J; junction bases unmatched: 20. CDR1 is SGHAT, CDR2 FQNNGV, per germline. The chain's CDR3 is CARGLERGGGGGSYEQYF. As DNA, the CDR3 is TGTGCCAGGGGCTTAGAGAGGGGGGGGGGCGGGGGGTCCTACGAGCAGTACTTC.

This chain joins TRBV5-4 and TRBJ2-2; 11 nucleotides match TRBD2. CDR1 and CDR2 (germline): SGHNT, YYREEE (reference sequence). The CDR3 sequence is 16 residues long. J gave up 1 base and V 4 bases, and 3 bases lay outside the gene matches. The CDR3 DNA sequence: TGTGCCAGCAGCCCCGGACTAGCGGGGAACACCGGGGAGCTGTTTTTT. Its translation is CASSPGLAGNTGELFF.

The chain couples TRBV27 to TRBJ1-4, with TRBD1 identical over 7 bases. The CDR3 spans 17 residues. V gave up 5 bases and J gave up 7 bases; unmatched junction bases: 16. Germline CDR1 and CDR2: MNHEY and SMNVEV (reference sequence). The CDR3 DNA sequence: TGTGCCAGCAGTGCCCGGGGGGTTGGGACAGTACGTGAAAAACTGTTTTTT. Protein sequence: CASSARGVGTVREKLFF.

The J gene is TRBJ2-2, the V gene TRBV7-9; D gene ambiguous. The CDR3 loop spans 14 amino acids. Germline CDR1 is SEHNR and CDR2 is FQNEAQ (reference sequence). Trimming pared 0 bases from V and 6 bases from J, leaving 8 bases between. The CDR3: CASSLAEWAGELFF. CDR3 nucleotide sequence: TGTGCCAGCAGCTTAGCGGAATGGGCCGGGGAGCTGTTTTTT.

The chain has TRBV7-6 and TRBJ1-6; 7 positions match TRBD1. CDR3 length equals 16 residues. CDR1 and CDR2 (germline): SGHVS, FNYEAQ. V dropped 5 bases and J dropped 5; count of bases not matched to a gene: 9. CDR3: CASSNFPRGNNSPLHF. The CDR3 coding sequence is TGTGCCAGCAGCAACTTCCCCAGGGGGAATAATTCACCCCTCCACTTT.

This clonotype has a handful of counts. V and J are TRBV7-9 and TRBJ2-5, with 10 positions matching TRBD2. The CDR3 is made up of 16 amino acids. With V trimmed by 5 bases and J by 2 bases, 8 bases remained unmatched. Per the germline V gene, CDR1 is SEHNR and CDR2 is FQNEAQ (reference sequence). CDR3 amino acids: CASSPRLAGDQETQYF. The CDR3 region has the DNA TGTGCCAGCAGCCCGCGCCTAGCGGGGGATCAAGAGACCCAGTACTTC.

This clonotype appeared a few times. The chain has TRBV7-9 and TRBJ2-7, with TRBD2 matching 9 bases. This CDR3 comprises 17 residues. Losses at the gene ends were 1 base for V and 2 bases for J; bases not matched to a gene: 9. Germline CDR1 and CDR2: SEHNR and FQNEAQ (reference sequence). The CDR3 reads CASSLVWGRGGTYEQYF. DNA of the CDR3: TGTGCCAGCAGCTTAGTTTGGGGGCGGGGGGGCACCTACGAGCAGTACTTC. The full variable domain, with the rest looked up from reference TRBV7-9 and TRBJ2-7, is DTGVSQNPRHKITKRGQNVTFRCDPISEHNRLYWYRQTLGQGPEFLTYFQNEAQLEKSRLLSDRFSAERPKGSFSTLEIQRTEQGDSAMYLCASSLVWGRGGTYEQYFGPGTRLTVT.

The chain is built from TRBV5-1 and TRBJ2-5; 13 bases line up with TRBD2. The CDR3 is made up of 16 amino acids. Germline CDR1 is SGHRS and CDR2 is YFSETQ. V lost 4 bases to trimming and J lost 3 bases; unmatched junction nucleotides: 6. CDR3 protein: CASSHGLAGVEETQYF. CDR3 sequence (DNA): TGCGCCAGCAGCCACGGACTAGCGGGGGTCGAAGAGACCCAGTACTTC. Variable domain in full (rest from reference TRBV5-1 and TRBJ2-5): KAGVTQTPRYLIKTRGQQVTLSCSPISGHRSVSWYQQTPGQGLQFLFEYFSETQRNKGNFPGRFSGRQFSNSRSEMNVSTLELGDSALYLCASSHGLAGVEETQYFGPGTRLLVL.

The chain recombines TRBV20-1 with TRBJ2-1, with 8 bases that match TRBD1. Germline CDR1 and CDR2: DFQATT and SNEGSKA (reference sequence). V gave up 3 bases and J gave up 5 bases; unmatched junction bases: 6. The CDR3 sequence is 14 residues long. CDR3 in DNA: TGCAGTGCTAGTTTCAGGGGGCTTCACAATGAGCAGTTCTTC. It translates to CSASFRGLHNEQFF.

This clonotype appeared a single time. The rearrangement links TRBV7-8 to TRBJ2-3; the match to TRBD2 covers 12 bases. V gave up 3 bases and J gave up 2 bases; unmatched junction bases: 3. The germline V gene has CDR1 SGHVS and CDR2 FQNEAQ. The length of the CDR3 is 16 residues. This chain's CDR3 is CASSFGLAGNTDTQYF. CDR3 DNA: TGTGCCAGCAGCTTTGGACTAGCGGGAAACACAGATACGCAGTATTTT.

The chain has TRBV7-8 and TRBJ1-2, with D hard to call. Germline values: CDR1 SGHVS, CDR2 FQNEAQ. V was trimmed by 1 base and J by 2 bases, leaving 5 bases between them. The CDR3 is 13 residues long. CDR3 DNA: TGTGCCAGCAGCTTAGAGTGGAACTATGGCTACACCTTC. This gives the protein CASSLEWNYGYTF. Together with reference TRBV7-8 and TRBJ1-2, the CDR3 gives the full variable domain: GAGVSQSPRYKVAKRGQDVALRCDPISGHVSLFWYQQALGQGPEFLTYFQNEAQLDKSGLPSDRFFAERPEGSVSTLKIQRTQQEDSAVYLCASSLEWNYGYTFGSGTRLTVV.

This clonotype was found many times. The chain recombines TRBV7-8 with TRBJ1-1; 7 positions agree with TRBD1. The V gene end was trimmed by 5 bases and the J gene end by 2 bases; junction bases not matched to a gene: 17. The CDR3 is made up of 18 amino acids. Germline CDR1 and CDR2: SGHVS and FQNEAQ. The CDR3 loop is CASSPPGVGGRGNTEAFF. CDR3 nucleotides: TGTGCCAGCAGCCCACCAGGGGTAGGGGGCAGGGGAAACACTGAAGCTTTCTTT.